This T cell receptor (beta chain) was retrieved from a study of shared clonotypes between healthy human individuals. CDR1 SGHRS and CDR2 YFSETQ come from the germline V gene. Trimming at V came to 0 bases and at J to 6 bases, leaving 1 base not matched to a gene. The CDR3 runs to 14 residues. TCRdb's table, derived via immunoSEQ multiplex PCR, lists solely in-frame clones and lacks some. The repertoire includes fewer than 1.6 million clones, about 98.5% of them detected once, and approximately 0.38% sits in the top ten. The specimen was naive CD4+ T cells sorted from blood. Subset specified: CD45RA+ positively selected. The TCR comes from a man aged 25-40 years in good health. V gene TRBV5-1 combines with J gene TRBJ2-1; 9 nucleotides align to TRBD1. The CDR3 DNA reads TGCGCCAGCAGCTTGGGGGACAGGGTCAATGAGCAGTTCTTC. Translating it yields CASSLGDRVNEQFF.